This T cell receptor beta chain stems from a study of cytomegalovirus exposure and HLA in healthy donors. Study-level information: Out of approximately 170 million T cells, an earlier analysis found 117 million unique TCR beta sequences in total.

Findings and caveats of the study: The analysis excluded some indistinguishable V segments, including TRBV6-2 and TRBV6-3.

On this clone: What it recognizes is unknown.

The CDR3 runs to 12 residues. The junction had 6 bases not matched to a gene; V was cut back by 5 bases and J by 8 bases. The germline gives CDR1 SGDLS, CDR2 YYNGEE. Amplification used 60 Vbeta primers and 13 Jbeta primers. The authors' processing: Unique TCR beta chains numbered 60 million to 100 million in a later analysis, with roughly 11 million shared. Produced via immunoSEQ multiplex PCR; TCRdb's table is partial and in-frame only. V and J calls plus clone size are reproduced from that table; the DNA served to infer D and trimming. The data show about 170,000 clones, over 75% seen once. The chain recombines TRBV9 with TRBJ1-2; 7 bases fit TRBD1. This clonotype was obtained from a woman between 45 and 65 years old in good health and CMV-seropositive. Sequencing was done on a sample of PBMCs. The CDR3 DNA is TGTGCCAGCAGTTACCAGGGGGGCGGCTACACCTTC. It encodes CASSYQGGGYTF.